The 25 T cell receptor beta chains in this list originate from one sample, sequenced in a study of blood T cell repertoires in COVID-19. Here immunoSEQ multiplex PCR was the method, and the copy in TCRdb shows in-frame clones only, minus some. The sample lists approximately 170,000 clones, around 81% occurring once. Source material: peripheral blood. The receptors derive from a human donor with acute or convalescent COVID-19. The donor label of this sample is uncertain.

The chain is built from TRBV30 and TRBJ1-1; D may be TRBD1 (5 bases). Germline CDR1 and CDR2: GTSNPN and SVGIG (reference sequence). Between the trimmed V and J ends, which lost 2 bases and 11 bases, there was a span of 15 bases. The CDR3 length is 12 residues. CDR3 sequence reads: CAWSKGSTGAFF. The CDR3 region has the DNA TGTGCCTGGAGTAAGGGGTCTACTGGGGCTTTCTTT.

The chain joins TRBV7-8 to TRBJ1-6; D might be TRBD1 (5 bases). The germline V gene encodes CDR1 SGHVS and CDR2 FQNEAQ. This CDR3 contains 15 residues. V was trimmed by 0 bases and J by 5 bases, leaving 8 bases between them. This CDR3 reads CASSLATADNSPLHF. DNA for the CDR3: TGTGCCAGCAGCTTAGCGACAGCTGATAATTCACCCCTCCACTTT.

The chain has TRBV5-1 and TRBJ1-4; 7 positions agree with TRBD1. The germline V gene encodes CDR1 SGHRS and CDR2 YFSETQ. The CDR3 extends over 15 amino acids. The V gene end was trimmed by 4 bases and the J gene end by 3 bases; junction bases not matched to a gene: 6. The CDR3 DNA sequence: TGCGCCAGCAGCCCTAGACAGGGCCCTAATGAAAAACTGTTTTTT. Its protein is CASSPRQGPNEKLFF.

The J gene is TRBJ2-7, the V gene TRBV6-5; D may be TRBD1 (6 bases). Trimming left V 6 bases short and J 6 bases short, with 15 bases between. CDR1 MNHEY and CDR2 SVGAGI come from the germline V gene. The CDR3 consists of 13 residues. CDR3 in amino acids: CASSLQRQAEQYF. In DNA form, the CDR3 reads TGTGCCAGCAGCCTCCAGAGACAGGCCGAGCAGTACTTC.

The chain carries TRBV18 and TRBJ1-4, with D possibly matching TRBD1 (5 bases). This CDR3 comprises 15 residues. Germline V gene lookup returns CDR1 KGHSH and CDR2 LQKENI. V was shortened by 4 bases and J by 2 bases, with 11 bases between the two germline ends. The CDR3 loop is CASSLSGGTNEKLFF. CDR3 DNA sequence: TGTGCCAGCTCACTGAGCGGGGGGACTAATGAAAAACTGTTTTTT.

The chain joins TRBV6-5 to TRBJ2-1; no definite D call. V was shortened by 5 bases and J by 2 bases, with 13 bases between the two germline ends. Per germline, CDR1 MNHEY and CDR2 SVGAGI. The CDR3 totals 15 residues. As DNA, the CDR3 is TGTGCCAGCAGTCCCGAGGTCGGTGCCTACAATGAGCAGTTCTTC. Its translation is CASSPEVGAYNEQFF.

The chain combines TRBV18 with TRBJ1-1, with 7 bases fitting TRBD1. Germline V gene lookup returns CDR1 KGHSH and CDR2 LQKENI. The CDR3 runs to 14 residues. Trimming removed 8 bases from V and 4 bases from J; junction bases left unmatched: 10. CDR3 in DNA: TGTGCCAGCAACGAAGGGGGCCGGAGCACTGAAGCTTTCTTT. This codes for CASNEGGRSTEAFF.

The chain uses TRBV12-3 or TRBV12-4 and TRBJ2-5, with unresolved D. There are 13 residues in the CDR3. Deletions cut 6 bases from V and 2 bases from J, with 10 bases between. This CDR3 reads CASSPRVQETQYF. The CDR3 coding sequence is TGTGCCAGCAGCCCCCGGGTACAAGAGACCCAGTACTTC.

The chain combines TRBV19 with TRBJ2-2; possible D gene TRBD2, 6 bases. The CDR3 runs to 15 residues. Germline CDR1 reads LNHDA; CDR2 reads SQIVND (reference sequence). V was trimmed by 5 bases and J by 1 base, leaving 11 bases between them. The CDR3 is CASSWAGLNTGELFF. The CDR3 DNA reads TGTGCCAGTAGTTGGGCGGGGCTGAACACCGGGGAGCTGTTTTTT. The variable domain in full, with the rest retrieved from reference TRBV19 and TRBJ2-2, is DGGITQSPKYLFRKEGQNVTLSCEQNLNHDAMYWYRQDPGQGLRLIYYSQIVNDFQKGDIAEGYSVSREKKESFPLTVTSAQKNPTAFYLCASSWAGLNTGELFFGEGSRLTVL.

The chain joins TRBV10-1 to TRBJ1-1; possible D gene TRBD1, 6 bases. Trimming shortened V by 2 bases and J by 0 bases, and 7 bases separated the two germline ends. The CDR3 sequence is 14 residues long. CDR1 is WNHNN and CDR2 is SYGVQD in the germline V gene (reference sequence). Written as DNA, the CDR3 is TGCGCCAGCAGTGAGGGACAGTTGAACACTGAAGCTTTCTTT. Translated, it gives CASSEGQLNTEAFF.

The rearrangement joins TRBV29-1 to TRBJ2-1, with no clear D. Germline CDR1 reads SQVTM; CDR2 reads ANQGSEA. V gave up 7 bases and J gave up 0 bases, with 28 bases separating them. This CDR3 has 19 amino acids. The CDR3 nucleotides read TGCAGCGGGGTTATAGGAAGAACTAAAGTGTTAAGCTCCTACAATGAGCAGTTCTTC. Its protein is CSGVIGRTKVLSSYNEQFF.

V gene TRBV19 combines with J gene TRBJ2-1; D possibly corresponds to TRBD2 (5 bases). Trimming pared 6 bases from V and 5 bases from J, leaving 14 bases between. In germline, CDR1 is LNHDA, CDR2 SQIVND (reference sequence). The CDR3 has 14 residues. CDR3 in amino acids: CASRGQKTNNEQFF. The CDR3 coding sequence is TGTGCCAGTAGGGGCCAGAAGACTAACAATGAGCAGTTCTTC.

This clone has only a few counts. The chain has TRBV30 and TRBJ1-2, with a weak D call TRBD1 (6 bases). Germline V CDR1 and CDR2: GTSNPN, SVGIG (reference sequence). The CDR3 is made up of 12 amino acids. The CDR3 loop reads CAVSAGEYGYTF. In nucleotides, the CDR3 is TGTGCGGTCTCCGCAGGGGAGTATGGCTACACCTTC.

The chain joins TRBV5-6 to TRBJ1-6; 11 bases are a match to TRBD1. Per germline, CDR1 SGHDT and CDR2 YYEEEE. V was clipped by 4 bases and J by 7 bases; unmatched bases: 4. CDR3 length: 15 amino acids. The DNA of the CDR3 is TGTGCCAGCAGCCAACGGACAGGGGGCAATTCACCCCTCCACTTT. It is translated as CASSQRTGGNSPLHF.

The chain employs TRBV7-2 and TRBJ1-2; TRBD1 matches at 11 bases. J gave up 8 bases and V 5 bases, and 7 bases lay outside the gene matches. Germline CDR1 is SGHTA and CDR2 is FQGNSA. CDR3 size: 14 residues. DNA for the CDR3: TGTGCCAGCAGCCAAGGACAGGGGGCAGGAGGCTACACCTTC. Translated, it gives CASSQGQGAGGYTF.

The genes are TRBV27 and TRBJ2-6; TRBD1 aligns across 10 bases. The CDR3 contains 16 residues. The germline gives CDR1 MNHEY, CDR2 SMNVEV (reference sequence). The J segment lost 2 bases and the V segment lost 5 bases, leaving 3 bases of the junction unmatched. The CDR3 nucleotides read TGTGCCAGCAGTAGGGACAGGGGAGCTGGGGCCAACGTCCTGACTTTC. Translated, it gives CASSRDRGAGANVLTF.

The rearrangement uses TRBV7-2 and TRBJ2-1, with D maybe TRBD2 (7 bases). Germline V gives CDR1 SGHTA, CDR2 FQGNSA. This CDR3 is 14 amino acids long. Trimming took 5 bases from V and 5 from J, leaving 13 bases between them. The CDR3 nucleotides are TGTGCCAGCAGCCCCGACGGGGGGCACAATGAGCAGTTCTTC. The encoded protein is CASSPDGGHNEQFF.

V and J are TRBV5-1 and TRBJ1-2; the D is unclear. With 4 bases removed from V and 4 bases from J, the gap between germline ends came to 17 bases. CDR3 length: 15 residues. Germline loops: CDR1 SGHRS, CDR2 YFSETQ. This CDR3 reads CASSRAGSLSYGYTF. The CDR3 DNA is TGCGCCAGCAGCCGAGCGGGGTCCCTTTCCTATGGCTACACCTTC.

V and J are TRBV19 and TRBJ2-3; TRBD2 might be the D (6 bases). Germline V gives CDR1 LNHDA, CDR2 SQIVND (reference sequence). The V and J ends lost 5 bases and 3 bases respectively, with 18 bases between them. There are 16 residues in the CDR3. In DNA form, the CDR3 reads TGTGCCAGTAGTCCCCTGCGGGATGGCTGGACAGATACGCAGTATTTT. Amino acids: CASSPLRDGWTDTQYF.

The chain joins TRBV2 to TRBJ1-1, with a possible D match to TRBD1 (5 bases). Trimming cost V 5 bases and J 3 bases, with 7 bases left between them. The CDR3 runs 12 residues. Germline lookup yields CDR1 SNHLY and CDR2 FYNNEI. CDR3 region: CASSRGDTEAFF. The DNA for the CDR3 is TGTGCCAGCAGTCGGGGGGACACTGAAGCTTTCTTT.

The CDR3 region has the DNA TGTGCCAGCTCACGCCGGGGACAGGGACCGGGGGACACCGGGGAGCTGTTTTTT. Residues: CASSRRGQGPGDTGELFF. The chain has TRBV18 and TRBJ2-2, with 9 bases identical to TRBD1. There are 18 residues in the CDR3. J gave up 3 bases and V 4 bases, and 12 bases lay outside the gene matches. CDR1 KGHSH and CDR2 LQKENI come from the germline V gene.

This clone was detected once. This chain joins TRBV15 and TRBJ2-7, with 10 bases matching TRBD1. The V gene end was trimmed by 4 bases and the J gene end by 4 bases; junction bases not matched to a gene: 10. Germline CDR1 and CDR2: LNHNV and YYDKDF (reference sequence). The CDR3 is 16 residues long. This chain's CDR3 is CATSKSGTGDRYEQYF. CDR3 nucleotides: TGTGCCACCAGCAAATCCGGGACAGGGGATCGGTACGAGCAGTACTTC. Based on the CDR3 plus reference TRBV15 and TRBJ2-7, the full variable domain is DAMVIQNPRYQVTQFGKPVTLSCSQTLNHNVMYWYQQKSSQAPKLLFHYYDKDFNNEADTPDNFQSRRPNTSFCFLDIRSPGLGDTAMYLCATSKSGTGDRYEQYFGPGTRLTVT.

The genes are TRBV6-4 and TRBJ2-2; 7 positions match TRBD1. Trimming cost V 6 bases and J 3 bases; bases outside gene matches: 4. This CDR3 region has 14 residues. Germline V gives CDR1 MRHNA, CDR2 SNTAGT. The CDR3 DNA reads as TGTGCCAGCAGCTTCCAGGGGGACACCGGGGAGCTGTTTTTT. Translation gives CASSFQGDTGELFF.

The chain has TRBV7-2 and TRBJ1-1; 7 nucleotides align to TRBD1. Unmatched junction bases numbered 6, after V lost 2 bases and J lost 6 bases. The germline gives CDR1 SGHTA, CDR2 FQGNSA. The CDR3 totals 14 residues. CDR3 sequence (DNA): TGTGCCAGCAGCTTAAAATGGACAGGAGCTGAAGCTTTCTTT. It codes for CASSLKWTGAEAFF. Variable domain in full (rest from reference TRBV7-2 and TRBJ1-1): GAGVSQSPSNKVTEKGKDVELRCDPISGHTALYWYRQSLGQGLEFLIYFQGNSAPDKSGLPSDRFSAERTGGSVSTLTIQRTQQEDSAVYLCASSLKWTGAEAFFGQGTRLTVV.

This rearrangement joins TRBV4-2 to TRBJ2-1, with TRBD2 as a possible D gene (6 bases). Trimming took 5 bases from V and 7 from J, leaving 15 bases between them. This CDR3 comprises 14 residues. The germline V gene has CDR1 LGHNA and CDR2 YNFKEQ. CDR3 sequence reads: CASSAGRDFNEQFF. CDR3 DNA: TGTGCCAGCAGCGCGGGACGGGATTTTAATGAGCAGTTCTTC.